This T cell receptor (beta chain) originates from a study of T cell responses to AZD1222 COVID-19 vaccine. The germline CDR1 and CDR2 sequences are KGHSH and LQKENI. Trimming took off 3 bases at V and 3 bases at J, with 12 bases between the two ends. This CDR3 comprises 15 residues. Clones were read by immunoSEQ multiplex PCR, and TCRdb kept only the in-frame ones, dropping some. The table shows 100,000 or so clones, with around nine tenths occurring only once. The rearrangement joins TRBV18 to TRBJ1-3; D unclear. Here the sequenced sample was peripheral blood, taken on day 0 of AZD1222 vaccination. The receptor was isolated from an adult in good health. The DNA of the CDR3 is TGTGCCAGCTCACCGGGAGGGTTTGATGGAAACACCATATATTTT. It encodes CASSPGGFDGNTIYF.